These 19 T cell receptor beta chains were sequenced from one sample in a study of vaccination and CD4 T cells after COVID-19. These receptors have no identified antigens. The Oncomine TCR Beta short-read assay sequenced DNA from cultured CD4+ T cells. From the PCR reads, TCRdb called clonotypes with MiXCR, one entry per CDR3 protein. This table holds approximately 12,000 distinct CDR3 sequences, 61% found once. Regarding treatment: roughly 10-day PBMC culture with coronavirus spike peptide pools or control peptides (ViraFEST assay). The sequencing sample was made of CD4+ T cells from blood, cultured in vitro. All receptors come from a human donor who had recovered from COVID-19.

The chain recombines TRBV5-5 with TRBJ2-2, with D unresolved. The CDR3 spans 15 residues. Trimming pared 4 bases from V and 0 bases from J, leaving 10 bases between. The germline CDR1 and CDR2 sequences are SGHKS and YYEKEE (reference sequence). The CDR3 nucleotides read TGTGCCAGCAGCCTAGAAATTGCGAACACCGGGGAGCTGTTTTTT. This encodes CASSLEIANTGELFF.

V and J are TRBV7-9 and TRBJ2-5, with D possibly called TRBD1 or TRBD2 (5 bases each). This CDR3 is built from 14 residues. Trimming cost V 5 bases and J 1 base, with 11 bases left between them. Germline V lookup: CDR1 SEHNR, CDR2 FQNEAQ (reference sequence). The CDR3 here is CASSPGTPQETQYF. The CDR3 coding sequence is TGTGCCAGCAGCCCGGGGACGCCCCAAGAGACCCAGTACTTC.

This clonotype was seen just once. V and J are TRBV10-1 and TRBJ2-7; TRBD2 matches 9 bases. With 5 bases clipped from V and 5 bases from J, the junction kept 10 bases outside the gene matches. Germline CDR1 is WNHNN and CDR2 is SYGVQD (reference sequence). The length of the CDR3 is 15 residues. Here the CDR3 reads CASSMAGGPQNEQYF. CDR3 coding DNA: TGCGCCAGCAGTATGGCGGGAGGGCCCCAGAACGAGCAGTACTTC.

The J gene is TRBJ2-7, the V gene TRBV25-1; D is ambiguous. CDR1 is MGHDK and CDR2 is SYGVNS in the germline V gene. This CDR3 has 14 residues. Trimming pared 3 bases from V and 2 bases from J, leaving 11 bases between. The CDR3 protein is CASSESAGTYEQYF. DNA for the CDR3: TGTGCCAGCAGTGAGTCGGCAGGAACCTACGAGCAGTACTTC.

In its sample, this clonotype was seen once. The J gene is TRBJ1-2, the V gene TRBV6-4; TRBD1 aligns across 10 bases. From germline, CDR1 is MRHNA and CDR2 SNTAGT. J lost 5 bases, V lost 7 bases, and 13 bases had no gene match. The CDR3 sequence is 16 residues long. The CDR3 DNA sequence: TGTGCCAGCAACCCGACAGGGGGCGAGCCAAGATATGGCTACACCTTC. This translates into CASNPTGGEPRYGYTF.

The chain joins TRBV6-5 to TRBJ1-6, with TRBD1 matching over 7 bases. V shed 4 bases and J 7 bases; nucleotides not matched to a gene: 10. This CDR3 has 16 amino acids. CDR1 is MNHEY, CDR2 SVGAGI, per germline. CDR3 protein: CASSSPTGQRNSPLHF. The CDR3 DNA is TGTGCCAGCAGTTCGCCGACGGGACAGAGGAATTCACCCCTCCACTTT.

The genes are TRBV5-6 and TRBJ2-7; perhaps TRBD1 as D (6 bases). V was trimmed by 4 bases and J by 2 bases, leaving 19 bases between them. The CDR3 runs to 16 residues. Germline CDR1 and CDR2: SGHDT and YYEEEE. The chain's CDR3 is CASSLAPGQSAYEQYF. The DNA of the CDR3 is TGTGCCAGCAGCCTAGCTCCGGGACAATCCGCCTACGAGCAGTACTTC. Full variable domain (rest looked up from reference TRBV5-6 and TRBJ2-7): DAGVTQSPTHLIKTRGQQVTLRCSPKSGHDTVSWYQQALGQGPQFIFQYYEEEERQRGNFPDRFSGHQFPNYSSELNVNALLLGDSALYLCASSLAPGQSAYEQYFGPGTRLTVT.

J is TRBJ1-2 and V is TRBV6-1; tentatively, D is TRBD1 (5 bases). The CDR3 length is 15 residues. V dropped 8 bases and J dropped 4 bases, with 20 bases sitting between them. Germline V gene lookup returns CDR1 MNHNS and CDR2 SASEGT. In nucleotides, the CDR3 is TGTGCCAGCCAGAAGATCCAGGGCCTGGGCTATGGCTACACCTTC. Its translation is CASQKIQGLGYGYTF.

This clonotype appeared a single time. The V and J genes are TRBV20-1 and TRBJ2-5, with D uncertain. V lost 3 bases and J lost 4, with 18 bases in between. This CDR3 is built from 15 residues. Per germline, CDR1 DFQATT and CDR2 SNEGSKA (reference sequence). Written as DNA, the CDR3 is TGCAGTGCTAGCTCGGGTAAAGAGGCTGCAGAGACCCAGTACTTC. This sequence encodes CSASSGKEAAETQYF.

V is TRBV5-6 and J is TRBJ2-5; tentative D call: TRBD2 (6 bases). The V and J ends lost 4 bases and 5 bases respectively, with 18 bases between them. The germline V gene has CDR1 SGHDT and CDR2 YYEEEE. The CDR3 has 15 residues. This CDR3 is CASSRRGFQPETQYF. CDR3 nucleotide sequence: TGTGCCAGCAGCCGACGGGGGTTCCAGCCCGAGACCCAGTACTTC.

The genes are TRBV11-3 and TRBJ2-1, with D possibly matching TRBD2 (6 bases). Germline V gene data show CDR1 as SGHNT and CDR2 as YENEEA. The V gene lost 5 bases and the J gene lost 9 bases, with 11 bases spanning the gap. The CDR3 is 12 residues long. The CDR3 loop reads CASSPLGGEQFF. The CDR3 nucleotides are TGTGCCAGCAGCCCCCTCGGGGGTGAGCAGTTCTTC.

This clonotype came up once. This chain uses TRBV20-1 with TRBJ2-7; D possibly corresponds to TRBD2 (7 bases). CDR1 is DFQATT, CDR2 SNEGSKA, per germline (reference sequence). The length of the CDR3 is 15 residues. V lost 6 bases and J lost 1, with 19 bases in between. The CDR3 reads CSAPEGGRDSYEQYF. The DNA for the CDR3 is TGCAGTGCCCCCGAGGGGGGGCGCGATTCCTACGAGCAGTACTTC.

A single count supports this clonotype. The gene calls are TRBV6-2 or TRBV6-3 and TRBJ2-6; D is possibly TRBD1 (5 bases). The germline V and J ends were trimmed by 8 bases and 1 base, with 15 bases remaining between them. The CDR3 is 16 amino acids. CDR1 is MNHEY, CDR2 SVGEGT, per germline. This CDR3 is CASATWGKSGANVLTF. CDR3 DNA sequence: TGTGCCAGCGCAACCTGGGGCAAATCTGGGGCCAACGTCCTGACTTTC.

The chain carries TRBV6-1 and TRBJ2-3, with TRBD2 identical over 15 bases. Germline lookup yields CDR1 MNHNS and CDR2 SASEGT. This CDR3 region has 19 residues. The V segment lost 6 bases and the J segment 0 bases; nucleotides outside the gene matches: 10. Here the CDR3 DNA reads TGTGCCAGCAGCCGAACGGGACTAGCGGGGGGAGGGAGCACAGATACGCAGTATTTT. Residues: CASSRTGLAGGGSTDTQYF.

The genes are TRBV5-8 and TRBJ2-4, with D perhaps TRBD1 (6 bases). The CDR3 sequence is 14 residues long. Between the trimmed V and J ends, which lost 2 bases and 2 bases, there was a span of 8 bases. Germline CDR1 SGHTS, CDR2 YDEGEE. The CDR3 DNA sequence: TGTGCCAGCAGCTTTACAGGGACCAAAAACATTCAGTACTTC. This gives the protein CASSFTGTKNIQYF.

This clonotype was counted between two and nine times. V usage is TRBV6-2 or TRBV6-3 and J usage is TRBJ2-7; D could derive from TRBD1 or TRBD2 (5 bases each). The length of the CDR3 is 17 residues. The germline V and J ends were trimmed by 2 bases and 1 base, with 18 bases remaining between them. CDR1 and CDR2 from the germline V gene are MNHEY and SVGEGT. CDR3: CASSYRGRGLGSYEQYF. The CDR3 nucleotides read TGTGCCAGCAGTTACCGGGGACGAGGACTTGGATCCTACGAGCAGTACTTC.

The J gene is TRBJ2-5, the V gene TRBV6-5; D is uncertain. This CDR3 spans 14 amino acids. CDR1 is MNHEY, CDR2 SVGAGI, per germline. Trimming left V 0 bases short and J 2 bases short, with 7 bases between. The CDR3 DNA is TGTGCCAGCAGTTACTCCCTATTTCAAGAGACCCAGTACTTC. Translating gives CASSYSLFQETQYF.

DNA for the CDR3: TGTGCCAGCCGCATCGGGGTAAACTATGGCTACACCTTC. It encodes CASRIGVNYGYTF. The V call is TRBV2, the J call TRBJ1-2; D gene ambiguous. Germline-derived CDR1 and CDR2 are SNHLY and FYNNEI. CDR3 length: 13 amino acids. The V end was cut by 8 bases, the J end by 2 bases, with 12 bases between.

The chain has TRBV6-1 and TRBJ2-4; possibly TRBD1 for D (6 bases). V was pared by 6 bases and J by 8 bases, with 20 bases between. CDR1 MNHNS and CDR2 SASEGT come from the germline V gene. This CDR3 contains 15 residues. CDR3 sequence reads: CASRGPGEKGDIQYF. The CDR3 DNA reads TGTGCCAGCAGGGGGCCAGGGGAAAAGGGCGACATTCAGTACTTC.